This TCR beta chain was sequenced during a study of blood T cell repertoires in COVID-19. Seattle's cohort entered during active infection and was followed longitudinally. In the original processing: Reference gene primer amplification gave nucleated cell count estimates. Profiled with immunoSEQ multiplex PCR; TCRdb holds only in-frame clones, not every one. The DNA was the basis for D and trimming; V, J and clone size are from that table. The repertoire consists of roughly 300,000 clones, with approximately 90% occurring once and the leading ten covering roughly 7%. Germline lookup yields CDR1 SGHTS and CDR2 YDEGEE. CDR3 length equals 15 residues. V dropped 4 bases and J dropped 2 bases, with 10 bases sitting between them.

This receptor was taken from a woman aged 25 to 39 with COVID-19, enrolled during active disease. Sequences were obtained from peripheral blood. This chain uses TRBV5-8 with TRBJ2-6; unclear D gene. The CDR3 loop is CASSQVGPGANVLTF. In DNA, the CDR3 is TGTGCCAGCAGCCAAGTGGGCCCTGGGGCCAACGTCCTGACTTTC.